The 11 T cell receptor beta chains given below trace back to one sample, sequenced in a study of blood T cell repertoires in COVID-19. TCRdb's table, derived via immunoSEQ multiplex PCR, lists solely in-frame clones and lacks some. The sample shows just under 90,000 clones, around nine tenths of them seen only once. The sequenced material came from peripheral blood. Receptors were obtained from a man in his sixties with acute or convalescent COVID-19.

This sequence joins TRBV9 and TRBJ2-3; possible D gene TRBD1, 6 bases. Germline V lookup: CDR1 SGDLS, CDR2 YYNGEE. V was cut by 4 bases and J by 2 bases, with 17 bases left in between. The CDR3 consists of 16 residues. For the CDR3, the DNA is TGTGCCAGCAGCCCAACTAGGGGGACCCACACAGATACGCAGTATTTT. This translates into CASSPTRGTHTDTQYF.

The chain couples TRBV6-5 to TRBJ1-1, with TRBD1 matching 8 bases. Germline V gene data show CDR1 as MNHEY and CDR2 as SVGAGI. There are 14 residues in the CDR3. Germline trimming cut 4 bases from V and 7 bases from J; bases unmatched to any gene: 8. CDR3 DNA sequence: TGTGCCAGCAGTTCATCAGGGACAGGAGTTGAAGCTTTCTTT. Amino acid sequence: CASSSSGTGVEAFF.

The DNA for the CDR3 is TGTGCCAGCCTCATGGACACGCCGTCTAATTCACCCCTCCACTTT. Its translation is CASLMDTPSNSPLHF. The chain links TRBV2 to TRBJ1-6, with D possibly TRBD1 on 5 matching bases. The CDR3 runs to 15 residues. Looked up from germline, CDR1 is SNHLY and CDR2 is FYNNEI. Trimming pared 8 bases from V and 6 bases from J, leaving 17 bases between.

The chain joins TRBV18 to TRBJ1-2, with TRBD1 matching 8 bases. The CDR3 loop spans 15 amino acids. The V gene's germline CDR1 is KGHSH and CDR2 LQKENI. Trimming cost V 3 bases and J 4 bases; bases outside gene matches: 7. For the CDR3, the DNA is TGTGCCAGCTCACCTTCGACAGGGGTGTCCTATGGCTACACCTTC. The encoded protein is CASSPSTGVSYGYTF. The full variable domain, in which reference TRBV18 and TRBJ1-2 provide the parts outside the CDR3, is NAGVMQNPRHLVRRRGQEARLRCSPMKGHSHVYWYRQLPEEGLKFMVYLQKENIIDESGMPKERFSAEFPKEGPSILRIQQVVRGDSAAYFCASSPSTGVSYGYTFGSGTRLTVV.

CDR3 protein: CASSFLAGGVGSYEQYF. The CDR3 nucleotides are TGTGCCAGCAGTTTTCTGGCGGGAGGGGTCGGCTCCTACGAGCAGTACTTC. The rearrangement uses TRBV28 and TRBJ2-7; the match to TRBD2 covers 9 bases. Germline values: CDR1 MDHEN, CDR2 SYDVKM. CDR3 length: 17 residues. J lost 0 bases, V lost 3 bases, and 9 bases had no gene match.

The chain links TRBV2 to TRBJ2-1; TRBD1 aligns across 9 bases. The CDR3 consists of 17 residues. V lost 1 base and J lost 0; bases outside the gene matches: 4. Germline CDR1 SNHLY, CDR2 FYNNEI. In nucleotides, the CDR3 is TGTGCCAGCAGTGAAGGGACAGGGGTCAGCTCCTACAATGAGCAGTTCTTC. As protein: CASSEGTGVSSYNEQFF.

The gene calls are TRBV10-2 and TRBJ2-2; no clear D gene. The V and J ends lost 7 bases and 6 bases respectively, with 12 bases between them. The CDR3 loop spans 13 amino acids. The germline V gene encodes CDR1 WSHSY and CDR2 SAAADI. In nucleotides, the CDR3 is TGCGCCAGCACAACGATTAGTCCCGGGGAGCTGTTTTTT. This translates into CASTTISPGELFF.

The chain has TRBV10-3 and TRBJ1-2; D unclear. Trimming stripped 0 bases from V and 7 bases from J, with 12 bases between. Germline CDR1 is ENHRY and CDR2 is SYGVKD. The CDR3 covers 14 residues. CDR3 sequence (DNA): TGTGCCATCAGTGAGTCGGGGAGGGTCCTTGGCTACACCTTC. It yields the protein CAISESGRVLGYTF.

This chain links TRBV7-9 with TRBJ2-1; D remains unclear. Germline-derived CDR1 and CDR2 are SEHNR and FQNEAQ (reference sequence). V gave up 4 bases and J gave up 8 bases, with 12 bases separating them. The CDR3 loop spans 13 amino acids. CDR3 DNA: TGTGCCAGCAGCTCTATGTTCGCCGATGAGCAGTTCTTC. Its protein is CASSSMFADEQFF.

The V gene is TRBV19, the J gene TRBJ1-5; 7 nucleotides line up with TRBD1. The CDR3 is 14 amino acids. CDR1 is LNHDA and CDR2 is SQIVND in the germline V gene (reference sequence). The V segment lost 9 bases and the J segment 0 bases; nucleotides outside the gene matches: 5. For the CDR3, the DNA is TGTGCCAGCTCTACAGGGGTTAGCAATCAGCCCCAGCATTTT. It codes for CASSTGVSNQPQHF.

CDR3 loop: CASRDRDRYNSPLHF. In DNA, the CDR3 is TGTGCCAGTAGAGACCGGGACAGGTATAATTCACCCCTCCACTTT. The rearrangement joins TRBV19 to TRBJ1-6, with 8 bases lining up with TRBD1. The J segment lost 4 bases and the V segment lost 6 bases, leaving 5 bases of the junction unmatched. Germline-derived CDR1 and CDR2 are LNHDA and SQIVND (reference sequence). CDR3 size: 15 residues.